Described below is a single T cell receptor beta chain sequence and its context. No antigen is known for it. Base qualities were left out, and no much larger clone turns up one base away. The sample comes from a study of vaccination and CD4 T cells after COVID-19 (dated 2022 in TCRdb). Study-level background: Convalescent patients had a positive SARS-CoV-2 result on nasal swab PCR, and of these patients, nine had mild disease and one had severe disease. Six males and four females were included in the convalescent cohort, with two Hispanic individuals, seven Caucasians, two Asians and one multiracial person represented. Participants received two doses of either the Pfizer-BioNTech BNT162b2 vaccine (n=8) or the Moderna mRNA-1273 vaccine (n=2). Post-COVID blood samples from convalescent patients were collected a median of roughly 100 days after diagnosis, with a range of roughly 35 to 161 days. Post-vaccine blood samples were obtained a median of roughly 75 days after the second vaccine dose, with a range of 14 to 241 days. Overlapping spike peptide pools from SARS-CoV-2 and from the common cold coronaviruses HCoV-NL63, HCoV-OC43 and HCoV-229E were used as culture stimuli. In control cultures, a CEFX viral epitope pool was used as positive control, an HIV-1 Nef peptide pool was used as negative control, or no peptide was added. The spike-specific CD4+ TCR repertoire was compared before and after mRNA vaccination in over nine COVID-19 convalescent patients and a few infection-naive healthy vaccine recipients. Findings and caveats that apply to the study as a whole: In convalescent patients, nearly all vaccine-specific clones (304 of 307) were found to be mono-reactive for SARS-CoV-2 spike rather than cross-reactive with common cold coronaviruses. Only a relatively small number of convalescent patients were included in the study, and early timepoints following natural infection were not analyzed. An increase in the median number of SARS-CoV-2-reactive clonotypes from approximately 20 after infection to roughly 38 after vaccination was observed, but the change was not found to be significant. In convalescent patients, a median roughly 85% of post-vaccine SARS-CoV-2-reactive clones were detected only after vaccination, and vaccine-specific priming was suggested by this finding.

The method behind the library was PCR. TCR sequencing of DNA from cultured CD4+ T cells used the Oncomine TCR Beta short-read assay at the Johns Hopkins FTIC core. Genomic DNA was extracted from the cultured CD4+ T cells with the QIAamp micro DNA kit. Oncomine TCR Beta libraries made from cultured CD4+ T cells were pooled using unique dual indexes and sequenced on an Illumina iSeq 100. The study's own analysis went as follows. Non-productive sequences were removed, and CDR3s not starting with C, not ending with F or W, or shorter than 7 amino acids were discarded. Antigen-specific clonotypes were identified using the MANAFEST web application through comparison of peptide-stimulated wells with reference and other culture wells. Positive clones required FDR below 0.05, an odds ratio above 5, and productive frequency above 0.1% in at least two of three replicate wells. Clonotypes that were significantly expanded in both SARS-CoV-2 spike wells and at least one common cold coronavirus spike condition were defined as cross-reactive. Levenshtein distances (stringdist) and unrooted phylogenetic trees (ape) in R version 3.6.1 were used to assess CDR3 homology. TCRdb cleaned the public reads at Q25 with fastp, built clones with MiXCR and kept in-frame beta chains. Identical CDR3 proteins give one entry, which carries the most common genes and DNA. The V and J calls and clone size come from TCRdb's table, not from the authors' own analysis. Present in this sample are roughly 16,000 distinct CDR3 sequences, less than 65% of which were seen just once. The ten most abundant clones make up roughly a third of the sample.

The CDR1 and CDR2 encoded by the germline V gene are MGHRA and YSYEKL. Deletion took 5 bases off V and 4 bases off J, with a span of 17 bases between the germline ends. CDR3 length: 15 amino acids, cysteine to phenylalanine. The DNA shown is the 45-base CDR3, in frame from base 1. What this sample's treatment or condition label stands for: approximately nine-day PBMC culture with coronavirus spike peptide pools or control peptides (ViraFEST assay). The ViraFEST assay, used in the study, expanded antigen-specific T cells with peptide pools and then identified the expanded clonotypes through TCR sequencing. Positive SARS-CoV-2 PCR tests in the convalescent patients dated from March to December 2020, before Alpha, Beta and Delta variants emerged in the United States. Around 2 million PBMCs per well were cultured in IMDM with roughly 5% human AB serum and 8.5 to 10 IU/ml IL-2, plus 10 ug/ml peptide pools. Half of the culture medium was replaced with fresh IL-2-containing medium on days 3 and 7. After more than 8 days of culture, CD4+ T cells were isolated by negative selection using the EasySep CD4+ T cell isolation kit. Ficoll-Paque Plus gradient centrifugation was used to isolate PBMCs from whole blood, and the isolated PBMCs were then either used fresh or cryopreserved at -140C. Triplicate wells were generally used for each culture condition.

The receptor was isolated from a human donor with COVID-19. Sequenced material: cultured CD4+ T cells from blood, taken after SARS-CoV-2 vaccination. The sequence links TRBV4-1 to TRBJ1-2, with a weak D call of TRBD1 (6 bases match). The CDR3 loop reads CASSRTQTGAYGYTF. The DNA sequence follows: TGCGCCAGCAGCAGAACCCAGACAGGAGCCTATGGCTACACCTTC.